Listed below are T cell receptor beta chains from one sample, sequenced in a study of cytomegalovirus exposure and HLA in healthy donors. Clones were sequenced by immunoSEQ multiplex PCR, and TCRdb holds only the in-frame ones, with some missing. The sample has fewer than 90,000 clones, approximately 76% seen once; the top ten hold approximately 1.5%. The specimen was PBMCs. These receptors originate from a male donor in good health and CMV-seronegative. The CDR3 runs from the conserved cysteine through the conserved F or W. The order of the fields is clone size, J gene, D gene, V gene, CDR3 protein, CDR3 DNA. A D gene is named only where the DNA matches it firmly. Not every row has a clone size; where given, it reads once, few, many or a size class.

clone_size: once
j_call: TRBJ2-2
d_call: -
v_call: TRBV6-4
cdr3_aa: CASSETEAGELFF
cdr3_nt: TGTGCCAGCAGTGAGACGGAGGCCGGGGAGCTGTTTTTT

clone_size: -
j_call: TRBJ1-2
d_call: -
v_call: TRBV28
cdr3_aa: CASSLGGRNGYTF
cdr3_nt: TGTGCCAGCAGTTTGGGGGGGCGAAATGGCTACACCTTC

clone_size: -
j_call: TRBJ1-1
d_call: TRBD1
v_call: TRBV6-6
cdr3_aa: CASSYSIRGTEAFF
cdr3_nt: TGTGCCAGCAGTTACTCGATCAGGGGGACTGAAGCTTTCTTT

clone_size: -
j_call: TRBJ1-2
d_call: -
v_call: TRBV4-1
cdr3_aa: CASSLTDRTYGYTF
cdr3_nt: TGCGCCAGCAGCCTGACAGACAGGACCTATGGCTACACCTTC

clone_size: -
j_call: TRBJ2-7
d_call: -
v_call: TRBV29-1
cdr3_aa: CSVLKDRLEQYF
cdr3_nt: TGCAGCGTTTTGAAAGATCGACTCGAGCAGTACTTC

clone_size: -
j_call: TRBJ1-2
d_call: -
v_call: TRBV5-1
cdr3_aa: CASSLERGLYTF
cdr3_nt: TGCGCCAGCAGCCTCGAGCGGGGCCTCTACACCTTC

clone_size: -
j_call: TRBJ2-2
d_call: -
v_call: TRBV7-9
cdr3_aa: CASREQSSGTGELFF
cdr3_nt: TGTGCCAGCAGGGAACAAAGTTCGGGCACCGGGGAGCTGTTTTTT

clone_size: few
j_call: TRBJ2-1
d_call: TRBD2
v_call: TRBV2
cdr3_aa: CASSERLAGNEQFF
cdr3_nt: TGTGCCAGCAGTGAACGACTAGCGGGGAATGAGCAGTTCTTC

clone_size: -
j_call: TRBJ1-2
d_call: -
v_call: TRBV7-2
cdr3_aa: CASSLAIRDRGYTF
cdr3_nt: TGTGCCAGCAGCTTAGCGATCAGGGATAGAGGCTACACCTTC

clone_size: -
j_call: TRBJ1-1
d_call: -
v_call: TRBV6-6
cdr3_aa: CASSLAVNTEAFF
cdr3_nt: TGTGCCAGCAGCCTGGCCGTTAACACTGAAGCTTTCTTT

clone_size: few
j_call: TRBJ2-5
d_call: TRBD2
v_call: TRBV9
cdr3_aa: CASSVDAGGGPQETQYF
cdr3_nt: TGTGCCAGCAGCGTGGACGCGGGGGGGGGACCCCAAGAGACCCAGTACTTC

clone_size: -
j_call: TRBJ2-2
d_call: -
v_call: TRBV6-4
cdr3_aa: CASSVQGWTGELFF
cdr3_nt: TGTGCCAGCAGTGTTCAGGGGTGGACCGGGGAGCTGTTTTTT

clone_size: -
j_call: TRBJ2-1
d_call: TRBD2
v_call: TRBV12-5
cdr3_aa: CASGPGLAEAYNEQFF
cdr3_nt: TGTGCTAGTGGTCCAGGACTAGCGGAAGCATACAATGAGCAGTTCTTC

clone_size: -
j_call: TRBJ1-2
d_call: -
v_call: TRBV18
cdr3_aa: CASLDSDTYGYTF
cdr3_nt: TGTGCCAGCTTAGACAGCGACACCTATGGCTACACCTTC

clone_size: -
j_call: TRBJ1-2
d_call: -
v_call: TRBV7-9
cdr3_aa: CASSRNDRTYGYTF
cdr3_nt: TGTGCCAGCAGCCGAAACGACAGGACGTATGGCTACACCTTC

clone_size: few
j_call: TRBJ1-2
d_call: TRBD1
v_call: TRBV7-9
cdr3_aa: CASSLGGGGYTF
cdr3_nt: TGTGCCAGCAGCCTAGGGGGCGGTGGCTACACCTTC

clone_size: -
j_call: TRBJ2-7
d_call: -
v_call: TRBV7-8
cdr3_aa: CASSLRAFAGRMRHEQYF
cdr3_nt: TGTGCCAGCAGCTTAAGGGCGTTTGCGGGACGCATGAGGCACGAGCAGTACTTC

clone_size: -
j_call: TRBJ2-5
d_call: TRBD2
v_call: TRBV11-3
cdr3_aa: CASSLRPSGDQETQYF
cdr3_nt: TGTGCCAGCAGCTTAAGGCCTAGCGGGGACCAAGAGACCCAGTACTTC

clone_size: -
j_call: TRBJ2-2
d_call: TRBD1
v_call: TRBV28
cdr3_aa: CASSLQTGGLTGELFF
cdr3_nt: TGTGCCAGCAGTTTACAAACAGGGGGGTTGACCGGGGAGCTGTTTTTT

clone_size: -
j_call: TRBJ1-3
d_call: TRBD1
v_call: TRBV7-2
cdr3_aa: CASSLRQGQGEVNTIYF
cdr3_nt: TGTGCCAGCAGCTTAAGGCAGGGACAGGGCGAAGTAAACACCATATATTTT

clone_size: -
j_call: TRBJ1-1
d_call: -
v_call: TRBV5-4
cdr3_aa: CASSLEGGVAFF
cdr3_nt: TGTGCCAGCAGCTTGGAGGGAGGGGTGGCTTTCTTT

clone_size: -
j_call: TRBJ1-4
d_call: TRBD1
v_call: TRBV10-3
cdr3_aa: CAIGRQGDNEKLFF
cdr3_nt: TGTGCCATCGGGAGACAGGGGGATAATGAAAAACTGTTTTTT

clone_size: once
j_call: TRBJ2-4
d_call: TRBD2
v_call: TRBV5-4
cdr3_aa: CASSSFSGGSWNIQYF
cdr3_nt: TGTGCCAGCAGCTCCTTTAGCGGGGGGTCGTGGAACATTCAGTACTTC

clone_size: -
j_call: TRBJ1-5
d_call: TRBD1
v_call: TRBV9
cdr3_aa: CASSPGQGLQPQHF
cdr3_nt: TGTGCCAGCAGCCCGGGACAGGGGTTACAGCCCCAGCATTTT

clone_size: -
j_call: TRBJ2-7
d_call: TRBD1
v_call: TRBV4-3
cdr3_aa: CASSQGTGNYEQYF
cdr3_nt: TGCGCCAGCAGCCAGGGGACAGGAAACTACGAGCAGTACTTC

clone_size: -
j_call: TRBJ1-1
d_call: TRBD1
v_call: TRBV28
cdr3_aa: CASSTDRESPRDTEAFF
cdr3_nt: TGTGCCAGCAGTACCGACAGGGAGTCACCGAGAGACACTGAAGCTTTCTTT

clone_size: -
j_call: TRBJ2-7
d_call: TRBD1
v_call: TRBV19
cdr3_aa: CASSGTAYTYEQYF
cdr3_nt: TGTGCCAGTAGCGGGACAGCCTATACCTACGAGCAGTACTTC

clone_size: -
j_call: TRBJ2-7
d_call: TRBD2
v_call: TRBV7-9
cdr3_aa: CASSPGVAGTYEQYF
cdr3_nt: TGTGCCAGCAGCCCCGGGGTAGCGGGGACCTACGAGCAGTACTTC

clone_size: once
j_call: TRBJ2-7
d_call: -
v_call: TRBV28
cdr3_aa: CASSRGGTAKYF
cdr3_nt: TGTGCCAGCAGCCGCGGCGGGACTGCCAAATACTTC

clone_size: -
j_call: TRBJ2-1
d_call: TRBD2
v_call: TRBV5-6
cdr3_aa: CASSQLAGQGYNEQFF
cdr3_nt: TGTGCCAGCAGCCAACTAGCGGGACAAGGGTACAATGAGCAGTTCTTC

clone_size: -
j_call: TRBJ1-5
d_call: -
v_call: TRBV18
cdr3_aa: CASSPSGPNNQPQHF
cdr3_nt: TGTGCCAGCTCACCGTCAGGCCCCAACAATCAGCCCCAGCATTTT

clone_size: once
j_call: TRBJ1-2
d_call: -
v_call: TRBV4-3
cdr3_aa: CASSQGRPAALNYGYTF
cdr3_nt: TGCGCCAGCAGCCAGGGGCGTCCCGCGGCCTTAAACTATGGCTACACCTTC

clone_size: few
j_call: TRBJ2-7
d_call: -
v_call: TRBV27
cdr3_aa: CASSFLSSYEQYF
cdr3_nt: TGTGCCAGCAGTTTCCTTAGCTCCTACGAGCAGTACTTC

clone_size: -
j_call: TRBJ2-1
d_call: -
v_call: TRBV7-2
cdr3_aa: CASSYVRQFF
cdr3_nt: TGTGCCAGCAGCTATGTCAGGCAGTTCTTC

clone_size: few
j_call: TRBJ1-4
d_call: -
v_call: TRBV28
cdr3_aa: CASSLLGMKVGKEKLFF
cdr3_nt: TGTGCCAGCAGTTTATTGGGGATGAAGGTCGGGAAGGAAAAACTGTTTTTT

clone_size: -
j_call: TRBJ2-3
d_call: -
v_call: TRBV28
cdr3_aa: CASSSSPGSTDTQYF
cdr3_nt: TGTGCCAGCAGTTCTTCACCGGGATCCACAGATACGCAGTATTTT

clone_size: -
j_call: TRBJ2-2
d_call: -
v_call: TRBV14
cdr3_aa: CASSHDGYPRTGGGELFF
cdr3_nt: TGTGCCAGCAGCCACGACGGCTACCCCAGGACCGGGGGCGGGGAGCTGTTTTTT

clone_size: few
j_call: TRBJ1-2
d_call: -
v_call: TRBV27
cdr3_aa: CASSLGTGIKGYTF
cdr3_nt: TGTGCCAGCAGTTTAGGTACAGGGATTAAAGGCTACACCTTC

clone_size: -
j_call: TRBJ2-3
d_call: TRBD2
v_call: TRBV18
cdr3_aa: CASSPQLAGSTDTQYF
cdr3_nt: TGTGCCAGCTCACCACAACTAGCGGGTAGCACAGATACGCAGTATTTT

clone_size: -
j_call: TRBJ1-5
d_call: -
v_call: TRBV7-2
cdr3_aa: CASSRIPVQGSQHF
cdr3_nt: TGTGCCAGCAGCCGAATTCCCGTGCAGGGATCCCAGCATTTT

clone_size: -
j_call: TRBJ2-2
d_call: -
v_call: TRBV27
cdr3_aa: CASSLFAGTANGELFF
cdr3_nt: TGTGCCAGCAGTCTTTTTGCGGGAACCGCGAACGGGGAGCTGTTTTTT

clone_size: -
j_call: TRBJ2-5
d_call: TRBD2
v_call: TRBV6-1
cdr3_aa: CASGGVQETQYF
cdr3_nt: TGTGCCAGCGGGGGGGTTCAAGAGACCCAGTACTTC

clone_size: -
j_call: TRBJ2-7
d_call: -
v_call: TRBV7-2
cdr3_aa: CASSLVRGTNEQYF
cdr3_nt: TGTGCCAGCAGCTTAGTGCGGGGAACGAACGAGCAGTACTTC

clone_size: -
j_call: TRBJ1-6
d_call: TRBD1
v_call: TRBV30
cdr3_aa: CAWSGTVRNSPLHF
cdr3_nt: TGTGCCTGGAGCGGGACAGTTCGAAATTCACCCCTCCACTTT

clone_size: -
j_call: TRBJ2-2
d_call: TRBD1
v_call: TRBV5-1
cdr3_aa: CASSQDRVETGELFF
cdr3_nt: TGCGCCAGCAGCCAGGACAGGGTCGAGACCGGGGAGCTGTTTTTT

clone_size: -
j_call: TRBJ2-3
d_call: TRBD2
v_call: TRBV11-2
cdr3_aa: CASSSGLSSDTQYF
cdr3_nt: TGTGCCAGCAGCTCGGGACTATCGTCAGATACGCAGTATTTT

clone_size: -
j_call: TRBJ1-5
d_call: TRBD1
v_call: TRBV6-6
cdr3_aa: CASSGTGGQPQHF
cdr3_nt: TGTGCCAGCTCCGGGACAGGGGGTCAGCCCCAGCATTTT

clone_size: -
j_call: TRBJ2-7
d_call: TRBD1
v_call: TRBV7-9
cdr3_aa: CASERRTGDEQYF
cdr3_nt: TGTGCCAGCGAACGACGGACAGGGGACGAGCAGTACTTC

clone_size: -
j_call: TRBJ2-3
d_call: -
v_call: TRBV6-5
cdr3_aa: CASSYRRGQGADTQYF
cdr3_nt: TGTGCCAGCAGTTACCGCAGGGGACAAGGGGCAGATACGCAGTATTTT

clone_size: -
j_call: TRBJ1-1
d_call: TRBD1
v_call: TRBV19
cdr3_aa: CASSPDRAEAFF
cdr3_nt: TGTGCCAGTAGTCCTGACAGGGCGGAAGCTTTCTTT

clone_size: -
j_call: TRBJ1-2
d_call: TRBD1
v_call: TRBV6-1
cdr3_aa: CASTFTGADSYGYTF
cdr3_nt: TGTGCCAGCACCTTTACAGGGGCGGATAGCTATGGCTACACCTTC

clone_size: -
j_call: TRBJ2-3
d_call: TRBD2
v_call: TRBV5-8
cdr3_aa: CASSSLIAGGSDTQYF
cdr3_nt: TGTGCCAGCAGCTCCCTAATAGCGGGAGGCTCAGATACGCAGTATTTT

clone_size: -
j_call: TRBJ1-2
d_call: -
v_call: TRBV7-2
cdr3_aa: CASSFRNYGYTF
cdr3_nt: TGTGCCAGCAGCTTCAGGAACTATGGCTACACCTTC

clone_size: once
j_call: TRBJ2-1
d_call: TRBD2
v_call: TRBV19
cdr3_aa: CASSIASGPPYNEQFF
cdr3_nt: TGTGCCAGTAGTATAGCTAGCGGTCCGCCGTACAATGAGCAGTTCTTC